This entry describes one TCR beta chain. This clone came up once. Its target antigen remains unknown. No much larger clonotype is one base removed from it; base qualities were not supplied. The germline V gene encodes CDR1 SEHNR and CDR2 FQNEAQ (reference sequence). The CDR3 spans 15 residues, from the cysteine through the phenylalanine. Only the CDR3 DNA is retained, 45 bases long and in frame from the first base. The trim is 1 base for V and 6 bases for J, with a gap of 13 bases between the germline ends. Enrolling through a virtual design, the prospective study's participants ranged in age from roughly 18 to 90 years and lived across roughly 23 United States geographic areas. In the prospective study, cohorts were assigned on the basis of participant-reported clinical history obtained from a screening survey and a study questionnaire. In the prospective study, whole blood, serum and a nasopharyngeal or oropharyngeal swab were collected from each participant by mobile phlebotomists. Participants in the prospective study had the option to provide additional blood draws and questionnaires over a 2-month period. Blood samples from the prospective study were shipped frozen or at room temperature prior to DNA extraction.

This sample is drawn from a study of blood T cell repertoires in COVID-19 (dated by TCRdb to the early 2020s). Broadly, across the study: Samples from collaborators originated in the United States, Italy and Spain and spanned both the acute and convalescent phases of COVID-19. The material from the prospective study consisted of cDNA or gDNA derived from T cells, B-cell-depleted T cells, or PBMCs. The dataset comprised deeply sampled blood TCRbeta repertoires from subjects exposed to, actively infected with, or recovered from COVID-19. A freely available public database, intended as a resource for researchers studying the immune response to SARS-CoV-2, is where the repertoires were released. The samples were drawn from the first 160 participants of the ongoing ImmuneRACE study and from over 950 subjects provided by 6 global collaborators. The sample metadata nearly always contained a de-identified subject ID, COVID-19 status, age in years and sex. Where available, HLA class I and class II types were taken from metadata supplied by the sample provider and were not determined by assay-based typing. Overall study outcomes, separate from this receptor: The amount of clinical and demographic metadata varied by source and participant and was provided uncurated.

The immunoSEQ Assay, a bias-controlled multiplex PCR, was used to amplify TCRbeta CDR3 regions from genomic DNA. In the original analysis: Within the assay, amplification of reference gene primers was used to estimate how many nucleated cells each sample contained. To quantify the absolute abundance of each unique TCRbeta CDR3 rearrangement, sequence reads were collapsed and filtered. For each sample, productive Simpson clonality was calculated as the square root of Simpson's diversity index across productive rearrangements. TCRdb stores this immuneACCESS table with in-frame sequences only. Part of the clones is absent; in the studies checked, under half of the shortfall reflects unresolved V genes, and no reason is known for the rest. The V and J calls and clone size were taken over from that table, and D and trimming were inferred from the DNA. Across this sample there are around 250,000 clones, with 90% seen only once. In total, the top ten clones hold 4.1% of the sample.

Recombination linked TRBV7-9 to TRBJ2-1; possibly the D gene is TRBD2, per 5 matching bases. The sample was PBMCs or T cells enriched from blood (not recorded which). This clonotype was obtained from a woman younger than 45 with acute COVID-19. The DNA sequence is TGTGCCAGCAGCTTAGTTGGTGACCGGGGCAATGAGCAGTTCTTC. Translated, it gives CASSLVGDRGNEQFF. Supplemented by the reference TRBV7-9 and TRBJ2-1 proteins around the CDR3, the complete variable domain is DTGVSQNPRHKITKRGQNVTFRCDPISEHNRLYWYRQTLGQGPEFLTYFQNEAQLEKSRLLSDRFSAERPKGSFSTLEIQRTEQGDSAMYLCASSLVGDRGNEQFFGPGTRLTVL.